The 24 T cell receptor beta chains presented below share a single source sample, sequenced in a study of cytomegalovirus exposure and HLA in healthy donors. The repertoire was sequenced with immunoSEQ multiplex PCR; TCRdb's copy has only in-frame clones and lacks some. The table shows roughly 100,000 clones, with roughly 94% occurring only once. The sequencing input was PBMCs. These TCRs come from a woman aged 18-29 years in good health and CMV-seronegative.

The V gene is TRBV6-5, the J gene TRBJ2-1; 11 bases match TRBD2. Trimming took 6 bases from V and 2 from J; bases not matched to a gene: 3. The CDR3 has 15 amino acids. CDR1 MNHEY and CDR2 SVGAGI come from the germline V gene. CDR3 region: CASSFSGRAYNEQFF. CDR3 coding DNA: TGTGCCAGCAGCTTTAGCGGGAGGGCCTACAATGAGCAGTTCTTC.

J is TRBJ1-1 and V is TRBV5-1; D is possibly TRBD1 (5 bases). The germline V gene has CDR1 SGHRS and CDR2 YFSETQ. V was cut by 0 bases and J by 12 bases, with 12 bases left in between. The CDR3 is made up of 12 amino acids. The CDR3 coding sequence is TGCGCCAGCAGCTTGGGTGGCAGGGTGACTTTCTTT. This translates into CASSLGGRVTFF.

The genes are TRBV5-1 and TRBJ1-1, with D possibly matching TRBD1 (5 bases). The length of the CDR3 is 21 residues. Trimming pared 0 bases from V and 5 bases from J, leaving 32 bases between. Germline loops: CDR1 SGHRS, CDR2 YFSETQ. CDR3 in DNA: TGCGCCAGCAGCTTGGACTCTGGTCGCAAGGCGGGGCTGTTGGGGAGGACTGAAGCTTTCTTT. This gives the protein CASSLDSGRKAGLLGRTEAFF.

The CDR3 region has the DNA TGCGCCAGCAGCCAAGGACAGCAGGGCTACGAGCAGTACTTC. Amino acid sequence: CASSQGQQGYEQYF. The chain employs TRBV4-3 and TRBJ2-7; weak D call: TRBD1 (5 bases). Per germline, CDR1 LGHNA and CDR2 YSLEER. The CDR3 has 14 residues. V lost 1 base to trimming and J lost 3 bases, with 10 bases between them.

This chain joins TRBV5-1 and TRBJ1-1; tentative D call: TRBD1 (6 bases). V was clipped by 4 bases and J by 5 bases, with 12 bases between them. There are 13 residues in the CDR3. Germline V gene data show CDR1 as SGHRS and CDR2 as YFSETQ. CDR3 coding DNA: TGCGCCAGCAGCAAGACAGGTACGACTGAAGCTTTCTTT. It encodes CASSKTGTTEAFF.

The genes are TRBV4-1 and TRBJ1-1; a weak D match, TRBD1 (6 bases). Trimming removed 3 bases from V and 4 bases from J, with 9 bases in between. The CDR3 has 13 amino acids. Germline V lookup: CDR1 MGHRA, CDR2 YSYEKL. Here the CDR3 reads CASSQLGGTEAFF. In nucleotides, the CDR3 is TGCGCCAGCAGCCAGCTAGGGGGCACTGAAGCTTTCTTT.

V usage is TRBV29-1 and J usage is TRBJ1-2; TRBD1 might be the D (6 bases). The CDR3 contains 13 residues. Per the germline V gene, CDR1 is SQVTM and CDR2 is ANQGSEA. Trimming took 5 bases from V and 5 from J, leaving 15 bases between them. CDR3 DNA: TGCAGCGTTCGGGCAGGGGAAGGGTATGGCTACACCTTC. It encodes CSVRAGEGYGYTF.

Comment on this clone: The sample contains more than one DNA sequence encoding this CDR3. This chain links TRBV25-1 with TRBJ1-6, with 7 bases aligning to TRBD1. Per the germline V gene, CDR1 is MGHDK and CDR2 is SYGVNS. CDR3 length: 14 residues. The trim removed 3 bases at V and 9 bases at J, leaving 5 bases unmatched. The DNA of the CDR3 is TGTGCCAGCAGTGAGACAGGGTTCTTTTCACCCCTCCACTTT. Protein sequence: CASSETGFFSPLHF.

The genes are TRBV5-1 and TRBJ1-3, with TRBD1 matching over 7 bases. The germline V gene has CDR1 SGHRS and CDR2 YFSETQ. CDR3 size: 15 residues. V trimming: 1 base; J trimming: 4 bases; junction bases outside the gene matches: 5. The DNA for the CDR3 is TGCGCCAGCAGCTTGATGGGGACAGAAGGAAACACCATATATTTT. It encodes CASSLMGTEGNTIYF.

The chain links TRBV6-5 to TRBJ2-7; 9 bases are shared with TRBD2. This CDR3 region has 14 residues. Trimming cost V 7 bases and J 2 bases; bases outside gene matches: 6. Germline values: CDR1 MNHEY, CDR2 SVGAGI. This chain's CDR3 is CASNMGGGAYEQYF. The DNA for the CDR3 is TGTGCCAGCAACATGGGCGGGGGGGCCTACGAGCAGTACTTC.

The V and J genes are TRBV19 and TRBJ1-4; D unclear. The length of the CDR3 is 14 residues. Per the germline V gene, CDR1 is LNHDA and CDR2 is SQIVND (reference sequence). V was trimmed by 6 bases and J by 6 bases, leaving 14 bases between them. DNA for the CDR3: TGTGCCAGTAGCCTGTCCCGGGTGGATGAAAAACTGTTTTTT. Encoded protein: CASSLSRVDEKLFF. The whole variable domain, remainder taken from reference TRBV19 and TRBJ1-4, is DGGITQSPKYLFRKEGQNVTLSCEQNLNHDAMYWYRQDPGQGLRLIYYSQIVNDFQKGDIAEGYSVSREKKESFPLTVTSAQKNPTAFYLCASSLSRVDEKLFFGSGTQLSVL.

This sequence joins TRBV5-8 and TRBJ2-3; 8 nucleotides match TRBD2. The V gene end was trimmed by 2 bases and the J gene end by 4 bases; junction bases not matched to a gene: 6. The CDR3 contains 15 residues. Germline-derived CDR1 and CDR2 are SGHTS and YDEGEE. The CDR3 DNA sequence: TGTGCCAGCAGCTTTTCCGCGGGAGGCCCAGATACGCAGTATTTT. It codes for CASSFSAGGPDTQYF. The full variable domain, in which reference TRBV5-8 and TRBJ2-3 provide the parts outside the CDR3, is EAGVTQSPTHLIKTRGQQATLRCSPISGHTSVYWYQQALGLGLQFLLWYDEGEERNRGNFPPRFSGRQFPNYSSELNVNALELEDSALYLCASSFSAGGPDTQYFGPGTRLTVL.

The CDR3 coding sequence is TGTGCCAGCATTCCCACGGGGACTGAGAATGGCTACACCTTC. Protein sequence: CASIPTGTENGYTF. V usage is TRBV2 and J usage is TRBJ1-2; TRBD1 might be the D (5 bases). Trimming shortened V by 7 bases and J by 6 bases, and 18 bases separated the two germline ends. In germline, CDR1 is SNHLY, CDR2 FYNNEI. CDR3 size: 14 residues. Supplemented by reference TRBV2 and TRBJ1-2, the full variable domain reads EPEVTQTPSHQVTQMGQEVILRCVPISNHLYFYWYRQILGQKVEFLVSFYNNEISEKSEIFDDQFSVERPDGSNFTLKIRSTKLEDSAMYFCASIPTGTENGYTFGSGTRLTVV.

The rearrangement uses TRBV7-9 and TRBJ1-1, with D tentatively TRBD1 (6 bases). The V end was cut by 0 bases, the J end by 1 base, with 9 bases between. Germline lookup yields CDR1 SEHNR and CDR2 FQNEAQ (reference sequence). The CDR3 is 15 residues long. CDR3 region: CASSLAQGRNTEAFF. CDR3 sequence (DNA): TGTGCCAGCAGCTTAGCGCAGGGGAGGAACACTGAAGCTTTCTTT.

The chain is built from TRBV5-1 and TRBJ2-1; TRBD2 might be the D (5 bases). Per germline, CDR1 SGHRS and CDR2 YFSETQ. Trimming removed 2 bases at V and 3 bases at J, with 12 bases between. CDR3 length equals 15 residues. The CDR3 sequence: CASSFERPFYNEQFF. In DNA form, the CDR3 reads TGCGCCAGCAGCTTTGAGCGGCCGTTCTACAATGAGCAGTTCTTC.

This rearrangement joins TRBV9 to TRBJ2-5, with D perhaps TRBD2 (5 bases). V shed 0 bases and J shed 3 bases, with 9 bases lying between them. CDR3 size: 14 residues. Germline CDR1 SGDLS, CDR2 YYNGEE. The CDR3 spells CASSVGLAKETQYF. The CDR3 DNA follows: TGTGCCAGCAGCGTAGGGCTAGCCAAAGAGACCCAGTACTTC.

This chain connects TRBV5-1 to TRBJ2-7, with D possibly TRBD1 on 6 matching bases. V was pared by 4 bases and J by 9 bases, with 11 bases between. The CDR3 has 11 residues. Germline assignment: CDR1 SGHRS and CDR2 YFSETQ. The CDR3 protein is CASSAGTSQYF. CDR3 sequence (DNA): TGCGCCAGCAGCGCCGGGACATCGCAGTACTTC. The full variable domain, in which reference TRBV5-1 and TRBJ2-7 provide the parts outside the CDR3, is KAGVTQTPRYLIKTRGQQVTLSCSPISGHRSVSWYQQTPGQGLQFLFEYFSETQRNKGNFPGRFSGRQFSNSRSEMNVSTLELGDSALYLCASSAGTSQYFGPGTRLTVT.

Worth noting for this clone: The sample has other DNA sequences that encode this CDR3 too. The V call is TRBV7-2, the J call TRBJ1-5; D uncertain. The ends were cut back, 8 bases at V and 2 bases at J, with 10 bases in the middle. Germline CDR1 SGHTA, CDR2 FQGNSA. CDR3 length equals 13 residues. The CDR3 DNA reads TGTGCCAGCTCCATACGCGGCAATCAGCCCCAGCATTTT. It codes for CASSIRGNQPQHF.

This chain links TRBV19 with TRBJ2-7; TRBD1 agrees at 7 bases. V gave up 5 bases and J gave up 2 bases; unmatched junction bases: 9. The CDR3 has 15 residues. CDR1 is LNHDA and CDR2 is SQIVND in the germline V gene (reference sequence). CDR3 loop: CASSQGTEFPYEQYF. In DNA, the CDR3 is TGTGCCAGTAGTCAAGGGACAGAATTTCCCTACGAGCAGTACTTC.

V gene TRBV11-3 combines with J gene TRBJ1-3; TRBD1 might be the D (5 bases). There are 14 residues in the CDR3. V was trimmed by 5 bases and J by 1 base, leaving 9 bases between them. Per germline, CDR1 SGHNT and CDR2 YENEEA. The chain's CDR3 is CASSVGGSGNTIYF. CDR3 coding DNA: TGTGCCAGCAGCGTCGGGGGATCTGGAAACACCATATATTTT.

The gene calls are TRBV6-5 and TRBJ1-4; TRBD1 might be the D (6 bases). The CDR3 is made up of 15 amino acids. V was pared by 5 bases and J by 7 bases, with 17 bases between. Germline lookup yields CDR1 MNHEY and CDR2 SVGAGI. CDR3 DNA sequence: TGTGCCAGCAGTAACCTACAGGGTGTCTTTGAAAAACTGTTTTTT. Protein: CASSNLQGVFEKLFF.

The chain is built from TRBV7-2 and TRBJ2-3, with 8 bases that match TRBD2. This CDR3 has 17 residues. After removal of 5 bases from V and 4 bases from J, the junction contained 14 bases not matched to a gene. Germline-derived CDR1 and CDR2 are SGHTA and FQGNSA. Written as DNA, the CDR3 is TGTGCCAGCAGCCCCCGTTTAGCGGGGTTGAGGGCAGATACGCAGTATTTT. It specifies CASSPRLAGLRADTQYF.

The CDR3 sequence: CASSHARTGVLHEQYF. The CDR3 DNA sequence: TGCGCCAGCAGCCACGCCCGGACTGGAGTTCTCCACGAGCAGTACTTC. The chain joins TRBV4-1 to TRBJ2-7; D perhaps matches TRBD2 (5 bases). CDR3 length: 16 residues. The V end lost 3 bases, the J end lost 5 bases, and 20 bases lay between the germline ends. Germline V gene data show CDR1 as MGHRA and CDR2 as YSYEKL.

V and J are TRBV7-9 and TRBJ2-7, with TRBD2 matching 7 bases. V gave up 5 bases and J gave up 2 bases; unmatched junction bases: 9. The CDR3 has 15 residues. Looked up from germline, CDR1 is SEHNR and CDR2 is FQNEAQ (reference sequence). As DNA, the CDR3 is TGTGCCAGCAGCCCGAAAAGCGGGACGACCTACGAGCAGTACTTC. Its protein product is CASSPKSGTTYEQYF. Supplemented by reference TRBV7-9 and TRBJ2-7, the full variable domain reads DTGVSQNPRHKITKRGQNVTFRCDPISEHNRLYWYRQTLGQGPEFLTYFQNEAQLEKSRLLSDRFSAERPKGSFSTLEIQRTEQGDSAMYLCASSPKSGTTYEQYFGPGTRLTVT.